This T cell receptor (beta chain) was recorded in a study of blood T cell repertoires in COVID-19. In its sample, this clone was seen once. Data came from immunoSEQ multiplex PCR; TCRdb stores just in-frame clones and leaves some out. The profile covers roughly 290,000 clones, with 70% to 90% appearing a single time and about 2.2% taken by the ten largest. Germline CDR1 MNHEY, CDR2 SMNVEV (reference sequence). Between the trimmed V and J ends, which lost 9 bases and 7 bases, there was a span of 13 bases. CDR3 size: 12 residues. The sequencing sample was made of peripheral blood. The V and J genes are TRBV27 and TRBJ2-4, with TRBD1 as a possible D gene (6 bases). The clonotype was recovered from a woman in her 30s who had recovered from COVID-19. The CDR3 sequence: CARQGPGNIQYF. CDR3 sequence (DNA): TGTGCCAGACAGGGCCCTGGGAACATTCAGTACTTC.